The next 18 T cell receptor beta chains were all read from a single sample in a study of neoadjuvant anti-PD-1 for oral cavity cancer. Only in-frame clones appear in the TCRdb table, and some are missing; sequencing was by immunoSEQ multiplex PCR. The data hold 15,000 to 20,000 clones, with nearly 70% observed a single time. Sequenced here: PBMCs, sampled before nivolumab (anti-PD-1) treatment. Source of these receptors: a person aged 40 to 85 with oral cavity squamous cell carcinoma.

The chain is built from TRBV6-5 and TRBJ1-5; 9 nucleotides agree with TRBD1. Germline-derived CDR1 and CDR2 are MNHEY and SVGAGI. The CDR3 extends over 15 amino acids. V shed 2 bases, J shed 5 bases, and the junction held 4 bases outside the gene matches. The CDR3 region is CASSYETGGYQPQHF. CDR3 sequence (DNA): TGTGCCAGCAGTTACGAGACAGGGGGGTATCAGCCCCAGCATTTT.

This chain joins TRBV10-1 and TRBJ2-2; no firm D call. V was trimmed by 0 bases and J by 5 bases, leaving 10 bases between them. The CDR3 loop spans 15 amino acids. Germline-derived CDR1 and CDR2 are WNHNN and SYGVQD (reference sequence). CDR3 protein: CASSESTARTGELFF. DNA for the CDR3: TGCGCCAGCAGTGAGTCAACCGCCAGGACCGGGGAGCTGTTTTTT.

J is TRBJ2-5 and V is TRBV5-6; 7 positions agree with TRBD1. Unmatched junction bases numbered 11, after V lost 4 bases and J lost 5 bases. Looked up from germline, CDR1 is SGHDT and CDR2 is YYEEEE. The CDR3 runs 15 residues. DNA for the CDR3: TGTGCCAGCAGCCGCCCCCAGGACAGGTTGGAGACCCAGTACTTC. Translating gives CASSRPQDRLETQYF.

The chain combines TRBV29-1 with TRBJ1-1; 8 bases are a match to TRBD1. Germline CDR1 is SQVTM and CDR2 is ANQGSEA. The V segment lost 5 bases and the J segment 4 bases; nucleotides outside the gene matches: 6. This CDR3 has 13 amino acids. The CDR3 loop is CSVTQGAGTEAFF. The CDR3 nucleotides read TGCAGCGTTACTCAGGGGGCTGGCACTGAAGCTTTCTTT.

The J gene is TRBJ2-1, the V gene TRBV29-1; 9 bases are a match to TRBD2. The CDR3 extends over 17 amino acids. The V gene end was trimmed by 3 bases and the J gene end by 4 bases; junction bases not matched to a gene: 13. Germline loops: CDR1 SQVTM, CDR2 ANQGSEA. CDR3 region: CSVEGSGSGNWYNEQFF. The CDR3 DNA sequence: TGCAGCGTTGAGGGTAGCGGGAGCGGCAATTGGTACAATGAGCAGTTCTTC.

V usage is TRBV6-6 and J usage is TRBJ2-1; no firm D call. The CDR3 has 14 residues. Trimming removed 5 bases at V and 5 bases at J, with 13 bases between. Germline loops: CDR1 MNHNY, CDR2 SVGAGI (reference sequence). CDR3 coding DNA: TGTGCCAGCAGTCTGCCCAGACTTGACAATGAGCAGTTCTTC. It encodes CASSLPRLDNEQFF.

CDR3 protein: CASRIRQGPDTQYF. In DNA form, the CDR3 reads TGTGCCAGCAGGATACGACAGGGCCCAGATACGCAGTATTTT. This chain joins TRBV6-1 and TRBJ2-3, with 7 positions matching TRBD1. The CDR3 consists of 14 residues. The germline V gene encodes CDR1 MNHNS and CDR2 SASEGT. The J segment lost 4 bases and the V segment lost 6 bases, leaving 7 bases of the junction unmatched.

The J gene is TRBJ1-1, the V gene TRBV10-3; D may be TRBD1 (5 bases). The CDR3 is made up of 14 amino acids. Looked up from germline, CDR1 is ENHRY and CDR2 is SYGVKD. Trimming took off 0 bases at V and 8 bases at J, with 13 bases between the two ends. The CDR3 bases are TGTGCCATCAGTGAGTCGACGGCAGGGAGAGAAGCTTTCTTT. Translating it yields CAISESTAGREAFF.

V gene TRBV27 combines with J gene TRBJ2-3; D call uncertain. The CDR3 totals 14 residues. Deletions cut 1 base from V and 1 base from J, with 6 bases between. The germline V gene encodes CDR1 MNHEY and CDR2 SMNVEV (reference sequence). The CDR3 loop is CASSLLQGTDTQYF. CDR3 nucleotide sequence: TGTGCCAGCAGTTTATTGCAGGGCACAGATACGCAGTATTTT.

This clone was observed a single time. This chain uses TRBV2 with TRBJ1-1; 12 bases align to TRBD1. The V gene's germline CDR1 is SNHLY and CDR2 FYNNEI. After removal of 6 bases from V and 7 bases from J, the junction contained 3 bases not matched to a gene. The CDR3 totals 13 residues. This CDR3 is CASRGQGAGEAFF. DNA of the CDR3: TGTGCCAGCAGGGGACAGGGGGCCGGTGAAGCTTTCTTT.

The J gene is TRBJ2-7, the V gene TRBV11-2; D is unclear. Germline loops: CDR1 SGHAT, CDR2 FQNNGV. This CDR3 contains 11 residues. V was clipped by 5 bases and J by 5 bases, with 7 bases between them. CDR3 residues: CASSPRDEQYF. The CDR3 DNA reads TGTGCCAGCAGCCCTCGGGACGAGCAGTACTTC. Combining the CDR3 with reference TRBV11-2 and TRBJ2-7 gives the whole variable domain EAGVAQSPRYKIIEKRQSVAFWCNPISGHATLYWYQQILGQGPKLLIQFQNNGVVDDSQLPKDRFSAERLKGVDSTLKIQPAKLEDSAVYLCASSPRDEQYFGPGTRLTVT.

The rearrangement links TRBV5-1 to TRBJ1-2, with a tentative D call TRBD1 (5 bases). The CDR3 runs 15 residues. V shed 7 bases and J shed 3 bases, with 19 bases lying between them. Germline V CDR1 and CDR2: SGHRS, YFSETQ. In DNA, the CDR3 is TGCGCCAGCTCCTTTGGGGAGGGGCTATACTATGGCTACACCTTC. This sequence encodes CASSFGEGLYYGYTF.

The V and J genes are TRBV30 and TRBJ1-5, with 8 bases that match TRBD1. The V and J ends lost 0 bases and 7 bases, in that order; junction bases with no gene match: 5. This CDR3 has 14 residues. CDR1 is GTSNPN and CDR2 is SVGIG in the germline V gene (reference sequence). DNA for the CDR3: TGTGCCTGGAGTGTAACGACAGGGGTACAGCCCCAGCATTTT. Translating gives CAWSVTTGVQPQHF.

The rearrangement uses TRBV6-5 and TRBJ2-7; D unresolved. The germline gives CDR1 MNHEY, CDR2 SVGAGI. The CDR3 consists of 13 residues. V was cut by 2 bases and J by 6 bases, with 11 bases left in between. The CDR3 sequence is CASSYEPRSEQYF. The CDR3 bases are TGTGCCAGCAGTTACGAGCCGAGGAGCGAGCAGTACTTC.

This clone was picked up a small number of times. The chain links TRBV6-6 to TRBJ1-1; no clear D gene. Germline CDR1 reads MNHNY; CDR2 reads SVGAGI (reference sequence). The CDR3 totals 15 residues. V was pared by 0 bases and J by 0 bases, with 8 bases between. The CDR3, as DNA: TGTGCCAGCAGTTACTCGCCCCTAATGAACACTGAAGCTTTCTTT. Translated, it gives CASSYSPLMNTEAFF.

CDR3 coding DNA: TGCGCCAGCAGCCCCGGGACAGGGGAGAGTCAGCCCCAGCATTTT. This encodes CASSPGTGESQPQHF. The chain recombines TRBV5-1 with TRBJ1-5, with 10 bases matching TRBD1. This CDR3 region has 15 residues. The V gene end was trimmed by 4 bases and the J gene end by 6 bases; junction bases not matched to a gene: 7. Germline-derived CDR1 and CDR2 are SGHRS and YFSETQ.

This sequence joins TRBV5-1 and TRBJ2-1, with D perhaps TRBD1 (6 bases). There are 16 residues in the CDR3. Per the germline V gene, CDR1 is SGHRS and CDR2 is YFSETQ. Between the trimmed V and J ends, which lost 4 bases and 9 bases, there was a span of 23 bases. The CDR3 loop reads CASSTDGTSGQSEQFF. The CDR3 DNA reads as TGCGCCAGCAGCACCGACGGGACATCGGGACAAAGTGAGCAGTTCTTC.

The rearrangement joins TRBV4-2 to TRBJ2-1, with D tentatively TRBD1 (5 bases). This CDR3 region has 14 residues. V was pared by 0 bases and J by 2 bases, with 5 bases between. Germline V gives CDR1 LGHNA, CDR2 YNFKEQ. CDR3 in amino acids: CASSQEGAYNEQFF. As DNA, the CDR3 is TGTGCCAGCAGCCAAGAAGGGGCCTACAATGAGCAGTTCTTC.